Listed below are T cell receptor beta chains from one sample, sequenced in a study of OX40 agonist ivuxolimab in advanced cancers. Produced via immunoSEQ multiplex PCR; TCRdb's table is partial and in-frame only. The data show 69,000 or so clones, about 83% seen once. The sample was CD4+ or CD8+ T cells sorted from blood, taken in a trial of the OX40 agonist ivuxolimab. Every receptor here comes from an adult with an advanced solid tumor such as melanoma, head and neck, liver or kidney cancer. Both conserved end residues are part of each CDR3.

v_call	j_call	cdr3_aa
TRBV9	TRBJ2-3	CASSVGIAGGRTDTQYF
TRBV14	TRBJ2-1	CASSPKSLAGDEQFF
TRBV2	TRBJ1-5	CASSVSVNQPQHF
TRBV30	TRBJ1-2	CAWSPPGGFYGYTF
TRBV27	TRBJ1-2	CASSFGTDYGYTF
TRBV28	TRBJ1-5	CASTRTGRNQPQHF
TRBV18	TRBJ1-3	CASSPGQGGGNTIYF
TRBV2	TRBJ1-1	CASSLRQGDTEAFF
TRBV15	TRBJ1-4	CATSSDRGNNEKLFF
TRBV6-6	TRBJ1-1	CASTWGTEAFF
TRBV9	TRBJ2-2	CASSARDRGSPNTGELFF
TRBV4-3	TRBJ2-1	CASSQAGAGYNEQFF
TRBV4-3	TRBJ1-2	CASSFIGGQAYGYTF
TRBV6-6	TRBJ2-2	CASRGWRAGSTGELFF
TRBV25-1	TRBJ2-2	CASLGQGNTGELFF
TRBV4-2	TRBJ2-7	CASSQGGGKYEQYF
TRBV2	TRBJ1-3	CASSKGQGSGNTIYF
TRBV28	TRBJ2-2	CASSLGAGELFF
TRBV2	TRBJ2-6	CASRLTRDPSGANVLTF
TRBV5-4	TRBJ2-6	CASSPGIGKGSGANVLTF
TRBV6-6	.	CASSYGSRSYEQYF
TRBV9	TRBJ1-2	CASSVVGQGNYGYTF
TRBV5-1	TRBJ1-2	CASSLNTGTGRGYTF
TRBV7-2	TRBJ1-2	CASSPLTGPYRYTF
TRBV18	TRBJ1-2	CASSPSRDRGSGYGYTF
TRBV9	TRBJ2-1	CASSEQPLLAGANEQFF
TRBV5-1	TRBJ2-4	CASSLGRVDIQYF
TRBV5-6	.	CASRRGLAGASYEQYF
TRBV18	TRBJ1-2	CASSSTPGRGPNYGYTF
TRBV4-1	TRBJ2-3	CASSHGGQGGDTQYF
TRBV5-1	TRBJ2-1	CASSLGTGSGDEQFF
TRBV11-3	TRBJ2-1	CASSLPRGGGAVEQFF
TRBV5-4	TRBJ2-2	CASSLYSGATSGELFF
TRBV5-1	TRBJ1-5	CASSSEGGSNQPQHF
TRBV10-3	TRBJ1-5	CAISEWDRGVGQPQHF
TRBV5-1	TRBJ1-1	CASSLGHEANTEAFF
TRBV28	TRBJ1-2	CASSSDRYGYTF
TRBV7-3	TRBJ2-3	CASSLDRQGGSGTQYF
TRBV19	TRBJ1-2	CASSRAAPRGYGYTF
TRBV15	TRBJ2-7	CATSREGIGYEQYF
TRBV6-4	TRBJ1-5	CARPGTGPHQPQHF
TRBV7-6	TRBJ2-1	CASSLGRNNEQFF